This record concerns one T cell receptor (beta chain) sequence. The CDR3 extends over 16 amino acids. Trimming cost V 0 bases and J 8 bases; bases outside gene matches: 10. The germline V gene has CDR1 SGDLS and CDR2 YYNGEE. The sample is drawn from a study of cytomegalovirus exposure and HLA in healthy donors. Sequencing was performed with immunoSEQ multiplex PCR; in TCRdb, only in-frame clones are kept and a portion is missing. This table holds 120,000 to 150,000 clones, roughly four fifths found once. The chain recombines TRBV9 with TRBJ2-1, with 8 bases fitting TRBD1. The clonotype was recovered from a woman aged 30 to 39 in good health and CMV-seronegative. Sequencing was carried out using PBMCs. The CDR3 reads CASSVGQGALQYEQFF. As DNA, the CDR3 is TGTGCCAGCAGCGTAGGGCAGGGGGCGCTTCAGTATGAGCAGTTCTTC.